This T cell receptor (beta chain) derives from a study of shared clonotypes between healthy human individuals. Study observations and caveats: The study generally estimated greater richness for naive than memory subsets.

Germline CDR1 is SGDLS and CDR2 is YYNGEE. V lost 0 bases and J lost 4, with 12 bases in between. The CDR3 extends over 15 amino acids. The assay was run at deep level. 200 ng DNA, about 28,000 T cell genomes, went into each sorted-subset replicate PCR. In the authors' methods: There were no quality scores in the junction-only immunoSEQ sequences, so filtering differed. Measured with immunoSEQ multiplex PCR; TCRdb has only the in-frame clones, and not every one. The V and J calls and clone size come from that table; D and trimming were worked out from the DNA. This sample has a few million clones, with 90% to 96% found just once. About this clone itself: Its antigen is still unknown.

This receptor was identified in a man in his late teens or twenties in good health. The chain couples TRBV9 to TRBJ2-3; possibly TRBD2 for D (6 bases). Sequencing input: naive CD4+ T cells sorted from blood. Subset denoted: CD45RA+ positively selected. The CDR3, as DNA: TGTGCCAGCAGCGTAGAACTAGCCATAGCAGATACGCAGTATTTT. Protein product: CASSVELAIADTQYF.